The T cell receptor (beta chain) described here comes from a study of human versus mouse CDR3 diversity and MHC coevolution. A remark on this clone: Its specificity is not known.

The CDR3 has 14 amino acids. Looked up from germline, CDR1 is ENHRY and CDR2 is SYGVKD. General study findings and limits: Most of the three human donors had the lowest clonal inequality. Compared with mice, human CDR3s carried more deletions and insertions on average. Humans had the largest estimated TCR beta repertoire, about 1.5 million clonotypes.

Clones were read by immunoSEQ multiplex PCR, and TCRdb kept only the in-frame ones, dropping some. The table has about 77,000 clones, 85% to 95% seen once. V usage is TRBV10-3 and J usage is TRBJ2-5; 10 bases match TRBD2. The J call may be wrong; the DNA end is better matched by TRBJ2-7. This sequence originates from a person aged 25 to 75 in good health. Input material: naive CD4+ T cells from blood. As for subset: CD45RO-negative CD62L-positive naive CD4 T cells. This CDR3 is CAITEGLAAYEQYF. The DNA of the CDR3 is TGTGCCATCACCGAAGGACTAGCGGCCTACGAGCAGTACTTC.